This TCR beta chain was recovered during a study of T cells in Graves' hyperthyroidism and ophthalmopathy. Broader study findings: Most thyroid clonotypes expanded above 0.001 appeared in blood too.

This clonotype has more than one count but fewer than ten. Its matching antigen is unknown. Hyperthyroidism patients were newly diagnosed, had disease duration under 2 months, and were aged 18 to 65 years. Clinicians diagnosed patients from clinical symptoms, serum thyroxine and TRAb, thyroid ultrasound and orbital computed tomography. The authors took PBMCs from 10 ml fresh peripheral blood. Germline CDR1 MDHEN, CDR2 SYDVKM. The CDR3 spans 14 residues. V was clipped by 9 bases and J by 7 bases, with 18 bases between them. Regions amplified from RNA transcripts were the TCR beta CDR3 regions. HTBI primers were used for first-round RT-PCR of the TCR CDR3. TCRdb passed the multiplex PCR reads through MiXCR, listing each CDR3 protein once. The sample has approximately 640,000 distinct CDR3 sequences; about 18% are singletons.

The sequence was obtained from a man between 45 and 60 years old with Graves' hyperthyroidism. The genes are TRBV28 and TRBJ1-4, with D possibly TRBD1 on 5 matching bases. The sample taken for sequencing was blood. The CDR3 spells CASNGGTRGEKLFF. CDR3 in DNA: TGTGCCAGTAATGGCGGGACTCGAGGTGAAAAACTGTTTTTT.